This entry features one T cell receptor beta chain sequence. Its antigen is unknown. Base qualities are not provided; no much larger clone lies one nucleotide away. TCRbeta CDR3 regions were amplified from genomic DNA by means of the immunoSEQ Assay, a bias-controlled multiplex PCR. The study's processing was this. The number of nucleated cells in each sample was estimated from the amplification of reference gene primers within the assay. To quantify the absolute abundance of each unique TCRbeta CDR3 rearrangement, sequence reads were collapsed and filtered. Productive Simpson clonality was computed per sample as the square root of Simpson's diversity index over productive rearrangements. Drawn from immuneACCESS, this table holds only the in-frame rearrangements with V and J called that TCRdb kept. Clones are partly lost; checked studies trace under half to an unresolved V gene and leave the rest unexplained. The V and J calls and clone size are taken from that table; D and trimming were inferred from the DNA. For this sample there are around 280,000 clones; about 83% appear just once. The top ten clones comprise 6% to 6.5% of the sample.

This record belongs to a study of blood T cell repertoires in COVID-19 (dated by TCRdb to the early 2020s). In terms of the full investigation: Collaborator samples came from the United States, Italy and Spain and covered acute and convalescent phases of COVID-19. The material from the prospective study consisted of cDNA or gDNA derived from T cells, B-cell-depleted T cells, or PBMCs. The dataset comprised deeply sampled blood TCRbeta repertoires from subjects exposed to, actively infected with, or recovered from COVID-19. A freely available public database, intended as a resource for researchers studying the immune response to SARS-CoV-2, is where the repertoires were released. Samples were obtained from the ongoing ImmuneRACE study (first 160 participants) and from some 1,300 subjects provided by 6 global collaborators. A de-identified subject ID, COVID-19 status, age in years and sex were almost always included in the sample metadata. Where HLA class I and class II types were available, the types were taken from metadata supplied by the sample provider, not from assay-based typing.

What the research found in general, with its limitations: The quantity of clinical and demographic metadata differed by source and by participant and was supplied without curation.

Participants in the prospective study were enrolled through a virtual design, were aged roughly 18 to 100 years, and lived in under 25 United States geographic areas. In the prospective study, cohorts were assigned on the basis of participant-reported clinical history obtained from a screening survey and a study questionnaire. Recovered participants in ImmuneRACE Cohort 3 were defined by two consecutive negative NP/OP PCR tests, clearance by a healthcare professional, or resolution of symptoms. In the prospective study, whole blood, serum and a nasopharyngeal or oropharyngeal swab were collected from each participant by mobile phlebotomists. Participants in the prospective study had the option to provide additional blood draws and questionnaires over a roughly two-month period. Blood samples from the prospective study were shipped frozen or at room temperature prior to DNA extraction. Sample: PBMCs or T cells enriched from blood (not recorded which). This TCR came from a middle-aged woman who had recovered from COVID-19.

The DNA sequence is TGTGCCAGCTCAAAGGAGACAGTCCTCTACGAGCAGTACTTC. Protein translation: CASSKETVLYEQYF. The sequence links TRBV18 to TRBJ2-7, and perhaps TRBD1 as D gene, on 5 matching bases. Based on the germline V gene, the CDR1 and CDR2 sequences are KGHSH and LQKENI. The CDR3 contains 14 residues, cysteine and phenylalanine counted. The entry retains the CDR3 DNA only, 42 bases that are in frame from base 1. V gives up 5 bases and J gives up 3 bases, and the segment between their germline ends measures 14 bases.